This TCR beta chain is from a study of T cell repertoires in cytomegalovirus infection. This CDR3 contains 15 residues. Trimming shortened V by 6 bases and J by 0 bases, and 13 bases separated the two germline ends. CDR1 and CDR2 from the germline V gene are MDHEN and SYDVKM. Overall study results and limits: Identification of carriers of CMV plus the relevant HLA was achieved through cumulative public TCR beta family frequency.

This clonotype has only a few counts. Its specificity is not known. Each CDR3 protein is one row after TCRdb ran MiXCR on the reads. This table has roughly 700,000 distinct CDR3 sequences, 33% appearing once. The sample consisted of cultured PBMCs, taken from culture after CMV antigen stimulation. The chain combines TRBV28 with TRBJ2-3; no firm D call. The origin of this receptor is a human donor in good health (CMV status not recorded). Some clones in this sample may be carry-over from other donors' samples. CDR3 nucleotide sequence: TGTGCCAGCAGCCCCTGGCAGGCTAGCACAGATACGCAGTATTTT. Its protein is CASSPWQASTDTQYF.